The T cell receptor beta chain under discussion was sequenced for a study of blood T cells in healthy people across ages. General observations from the study: Naive CD4+ cell counts and diversity both ran higher in long-lived than in aged donors. As naive T cell percentage varied, TCR beta diversity correlated strongly with it. Per-million-T-cell TCR beta diversity fell roughly linearly with age.

Primers used in a second PCR of about 6 to 11 cycles were a sample-barcoded 5' primer and a J-beta primer mix. Through a template-switch adaptor with 12 random nucleotides, each cDNA molecule received a tag. In TCRdb, the 5' RACE reads were re-called with MiXCR into one record per CDR3 protein. The sample holds hundreds of thousands of distinct CDR3 sequences, roughly 58% seen once. This CDR3 contains 13 residues. Trimming shortened V by 3 bases and J by 6 bases, and 6 bases separated the two germline ends. To note about this clonotype: What it binds is unknown.

This sequence joins TRBV12-3 or TRBV12-4 and TRBJ1-6; D remains ambiguous. This TCR derives from a man in his sixties in good health. The sequencing sample was made of blood. This chain's CDR3 is CASSLMINSPLHF. CDR3 in DNA: TGTGCCAGCAGTTTGATGATTAATTCACCCCTCCACTTT.